These 15 T cell receptor beta chains came from one sample sequenced in a study of T-cell reconstitution after alpha-beta-depleted transplantation in children. Preparation of the TCRbeta library involved a method that used unique molecular identifiers. One entry per CDR3 protein, called by TCRdb with MiXCR from the PCR reads. The repertoire has approximately 110,000 distinct CDR3 sequences, more than 20% of them found once; the top ten carry roughly a tenth. Material: PBMCs, mostly from graft donor cells, obtained 180 days after TCRalphabeta/CD19-depleted stem cell transplant. The receptors originated from a male patient between 2 and 10 years old who had a stem cell transplant for chronic granulomatous disease, so the T cells may come from the graft donor.

This clonotype has at least ten counts. CDR3 amino acids: CATSRVISGQGVSNEQFF. Written as DNA, the CDR3 is TGTGCCACCAGCAGAGTGATCTCGGGACAGGGGGTCTCCAATGAGCAGTTCTTC. The chain joins TRBV15 to TRBJ2-1; 11 bases fit TRBD1. Per the germline V gene, CDR1 is LNHNV and CDR2 is YYDKDF (reference sequence). V dropped 1 base and J dropped 6; count of bases not matched to a gene: 11. The CDR3 has 18 residues.

V is TRBV5-1 and J is TRBJ2-3; no clear D gene. The CDR3 runs 15 residues. CDR1 SGHRS and CDR2 YFSETQ come from the germline V gene. V was trimmed by 2 bases and J by 0 bases, leaving 10 bases between them. CDR3 in amino acids: CASSLGLSSTDTQYF. Here the CDR3 DNA reads TGCGCCAGCAGCTTAGGCCTTTCTAGCACAGATACGCAGTATTTT.

The rearrangement joins TRBV6-1 to TRBJ2-2, with 8 bases identical to TRBD1. CDR1 MNHNS and CDR2 SASEGT come from the germline V gene. J gave up 3 bases and V 5 bases, and 8 bases lay outside the gene matches. The CDR3 consists of 16 residues. The CDR3: CASSPPDRDHTGELFF. In DNA form, the CDR3 reads TGTGCCAGCAGTCCCCCGGACAGGGATCACACCGGGGAGCTGTTTTTT.

The chain uses TRBV12-3 or TRBV12-4 and TRBJ2-5; D is unclear. The CDR3 is 13 amino acids. V was pared by 6 bases and J by 7 bases, with 15 bases between. Here the CDR3 reads CASRPDNRGTQYF. The DNA for the CDR3 is TGTGCCAGCAGACCCGACAATCGTGGGACCCAGTACTTC.

This clonotype was observed many times. The chain recombines TRBV4-1 with TRBJ2-3, with 8 bases lining up with TRBD1. The CDR3 covers 18 residues. V gave up 4 bases and J gave up 2 bases; unmatched junction bases: 14. Germline V CDR1 and CDR2: MGHRA, YSYEKL. CDR3 sequence (DNA): TGCGCCAGCAGCCCCACCCCCCCGACAGGGGCAAACACAGATACGCAGTATTTT. Its translation is CASSPTPPTGANTDTQYF.

This clonotype has at least ten counts. The CDR3 reads CASSSRRGASPLHF. CDR3 coding DNA: TGTGCCAGCAGTTCAAGGAGGGGTGCTTCACCCCTCCACTTT. V usage is TRBV12-3 or TRBV12-4 and J usage is TRBJ1-6; the D gene is possibly TRBD1 (5 bases). V lost 4 bases and J lost 9, with 13 bases in between. This CDR3 spans 14 amino acids.

This clonotype has at least ten counts. This chain connects TRBV12-3 or TRBV12-4 to TRBJ2-7; D is possibly TRBD1 (6 bases). Trimming took 6 bases from V and 2 from J, leaving 20 bases between them. The CDR3 is 16 residues long. The CDR3 spells CASSPQSRGPTYEQYF. In DNA, the CDR3 is TGTGCCAGCAGCCCCCAGAGCAGGGGCCCAACCTACGAGCAGTACTTC.

This clonotype occurred a few times. V is TRBV7-9 and J is TRBJ1-1; 11 bases fit TRBD1. This CDR3 spans 14 amino acids. The V gene's germline CDR1 is SEHNR and CDR2 FQNEAQ (reference sequence). The J segment lost 5 bases and the V segment lost 4 bases, leaving 3 bases of the junction unmatched. The CDR3 sequence is CASSYGDRGTEAFF. The CDR3 nucleotides read TGTGCCAGCAGCTACGGGGACAGGGGGACTGAAGCTTTCTTT.

The genes are TRBV4-2 and TRBJ2-7; 8 nucleotides line up with TRBD1. Germline-derived CDR1 and CDR2 are LGHNA and YNFKEQ. The CDR3 has 16 residues. V was pared by 0 bases and J by 2 bases, with 6 bases of the junction left unmatched. CDR3 amino acids: CASSQERQGTPYEQYF. The CDR3 DNA sequence: TGTGCCAGCAGCCAAGAAAGACAGGGGACCCCCTACGAGCAGTACTTC.

This chain connects TRBV5-5 to TRBJ2-3, with 12 bases that match TRBD2. Trimming cost V 0 bases and J 0 bases; bases outside gene matches: 2. The CDR3 loop spans 17 amino acids. CDR1 and CDR2 from the germline V gene are SGHKS and YYEKEE (reference sequence). CDR3 in amino acids: CASSLASGGASTDTQYF. CDR3 bases: TGTGCCAGCAGCTTGGCTAGCGGGGGGGCTAGCACAGATACGCAGTATTTT. The full variable domain, with the rest looked up from reference TRBV5-5 and TRBJ2-3, is DAGVTQSPTHLIKTRGQQVTLRCSPISGHKSVSWYQQVLGQGPQFIFQYYEKEERGRGNFPDRFSARQFPNYSSELNVNALLLGDSALYLCASSLASGGASTDTQYFGPGTRLTVL.

This clonotype occurred many times. The CDR3 spells CASSVTSGSSSYNEQFF. The DNA of the CDR3 is TGCGCCAGCAGCGTGACTAGCGGGAGTAGTTCCTACAATGAGCAGTTCTTC. The genes are TRBV5-1 and TRBJ2-1; 12 bases fit TRBD2. Germline values: CDR1 SGHRS, CDR2 YFSETQ. This CDR3 is 17 amino acids long. Germline trimming cut 4 bases from V and 1 base from J; bases unmatched to any gene: 6.

This clonotype appeared a few times. The chain recombines TRBV5-1 with TRBJ2-7; D gene uncertain. Trimming took off 2 bases at V and 0 bases at J, with 6 bases between the two ends. The CDR3 runs 13 residues. Germline V gives CDR1 SGHRS, CDR2 YFSETQ. DNA for the CDR3: TGCGCCAGCAGCTTTGAATCCTCCTACGAGCAGTACTTC. Its translation is CASSFESSYEQYF.

The chain employs TRBV15 and TRBJ1-1; no definite D call. The germline CDR1 and CDR2 sequences are LNHNV and YYDKDF (reference sequence). The V end was cut by 1 base, the J end by 6 bases, with 9 bases between. The CDR3 is 13 amino acids. The CDR3 is CATSRGATSEAFF. The CDR3 nucleotides read TGTGCCACCAGCAGAGGGGCCACCTCTGAAGCTTTCTTT.

With respect to this clonotype: Sequence at one end of the junction differs from germline and may be a read error. The chain carries TRBV13 and TRBJ2-1; D remains ambiguous. CDR1 is PRHDT and CDR2 is FYEKMQ in the germline V gene (reference sequence). CDR3 length: 14 amino acids. CDR3 in DNA: TGTGCCAGCGGCTTCGGCCTAGTCTTCAATGAGCAGTTCTTC. Its protein is CASGFGLVFNEQFF.

This clonotype was counted ten times or more. The chain recombines TRBV12-3 or TRBV12-4 with TRBJ2-1; D gene unclear. There are 17 residues in the CDR3. V was clipped by 3 bases and J by 4 bases, with 19 bases between them. CDR3 in amino acids: CASSFYLGQAGYNEQFF. In DNA form, the CDR3 reads TGTGCCAGCAGTTTTTATCTCGGTCAGGCAGGATACAATGAGCAGTTCTTC.